Following are 31 T cell receptor beta chains from one sample sequenced in a study of OX40 agonist ivuxolimab in advanced cancers. Preparation of the library involved the immunoSEQ multiplex PCR assay. TCRdb stores this immuneACCESS table with in-frame sequences only. Part of the clones is absent; in the studies checked, under half of the shortfall reflects unresolved V genes, and no reason is known for the rest. The sample table lists 87,000 or so clones, about 86% of them with a count of one. Roughly 1.6% of the sample comes from the top ten. The sequenced sample was CD4+ or CD8+ T cells sorted from blood, obtained in a trial of the OX40 agonist ivuxolimab. These receptors all come from an adult with an advanced solid tumor such as melanoma, head and neck, liver or kidney cancer.

V usage is TRBV27 and J usage is TRBJ2-1; 11 nucleotides agree with TRBD2. Trimming took 2 bases from V and 4 from J; bases not matched to a gene: 7. Germline V CDR1 and CDR2: MNHEY, SMNVEV (reference sequence). CDR3 size: 17 residues. The CDR3 loop reads CASSLRASGGLYNEQFF. The CDR3 coding sequence is TGTGCCAGCAGTTTAAGGGCTAGCGGGGGGTTATACAATGAGCAGTTCTTC.

The CDR3 coding sequence is TGTGCCACCAGCAGACGGACTAGCGGGGGTTTCACAGATACGCAGTATTTT. It translates to CATSRRTSGGFTDTQYF. This rearrangement joins TRBV15 to TRBJ2-3; TRBD2 matches at 13 bases. Trimming removed 2 bases from V and 2 bases from J; junction bases left unmatched: 4. The CDR3 has 17 amino acids. Germline lookup yields CDR1 LNHNV and CDR2 YYDKDF (reference sequence). The full variable domain, in which reference TRBV15 and TRBJ2-3 provide the parts outside the CDR3, is DAMVIQNPRYQVTQFGKPVTLSCSQTLNHNVMYWYQQKSSQAPKLLFHYYDKDFNNEADTPDNFQSRRPNTSFCFLDIRSPGLGDTAMYLCATSRRTSGGFTDTQYFGPGTRLTVL.

This chain joins TRBV6-6 and TRBJ1-2; no clear D gene. CDR1 MNHNY and CDR2 SVGAGI come from the germline V gene (reference sequence). V gave up 0 bases and J gave up 5 bases, with 13 bases separating them. The CDR3 sequence is 15 residues long. The DNA of the CDR3 is TGTGCCAGCAGTTACTCCGTGGGCCCCCTATATGGCTACACCTTC. This gives the protein CASSYSVGPLYGYTF.

The chain joins TRBV6-5 to TRBJ1-3, with D possibly matching TRBD1 (5 bases). V was pared by 6 bases and J by 2 bases, with 11 bases between. CDR3 length: 14 residues. Germline V lookup: CDR1 MNHEY, CDR2 SVGAGI. The CDR3 sequence is CASRPGGTGNTIYF. In DNA form, the CDR3 reads TGTGCCAGCAGACCGGGGGGAACTGGAAACACCATATATTTT.

This chain uses TRBV9 with TRBJ2-1; no definite D call. The germline V gene encodes CDR1 SGDLS and CDR2 YYNGEE. This CDR3 is built from 15 residues. V was trimmed by 3 bases and J by 1 base, leaving 11 bases between them. CDR3 coding DNA: TGTGCCAGCAGCGCCTCGAGTGAATCCTACAATGAGCAGTTCTTC. Amino acids: CASSASSESYNEQFF.

The V gene is TRBV2, the J gene TRBJ1-1; 7 nucleotides align to TRBD1. This CDR3 contains 13 residues. Looked up from germline, CDR1 is SNHLY and CDR2 is FYNNEI. Trimming at V came to 6 bases and at J to 6 bases, leaving 7 bases not matched to a gene. For the CDR3, the DNA is TGTGCCAGCAGACCTACAGGGGTGGCTGAAGCTTTCTTT. It is translated as CASRPTGVAEAFF.

The table lists this clone with a count of one. J is TRBJ2-1 and V is TRBV7-2; maybe TRBD2 (7 bases). V lost 1 base, J lost 5 bases, and 12 bases lay in between. Germline values: CDR1 SGHTA, CDR2 FQGNSA. The CDR3 is 15 amino acids. In DNA form, the CDR3 reads TGTGCCAGCAGCTTAGGCGGGGGCCGGGACAATGAGCAGTTCTTC. It is translated as CASSLGGGRDNEQFF.

This sequence joins TRBV10-3 and TRBJ1-1, with D perhaps TRBD1 (5 bases). The germline gives CDR1 ENHRY, CDR2 SYGVKD. This CDR3 is built from 14 residues. V lost 4 bases and J lost 1, with 10 bases in between. CDR3 sequence reads: CAISGRGGNTEAFF. The CDR3 coding sequence is TGTGCCATCAGTGGAAGGGGCGGGAACACTGAAGCTTTCTTT.

V and J are TRBV5-6 and TRBJ1-2; D may be TRBD1 (6 bases). This CDR3 has 15 amino acids. The germline V and J ends were trimmed by 1 base and 3 bases, with 13 bases remaining between them. In germline, CDR1 is SGHDT, CDR2 YYEEEE. CDR3 protein: CASSLMGAQDYGYTF. The CDR3 DNA sequence: TGTGCCAGCAGCTTGATGGGGGCCCAGGACTATGGCTACACCTTC.

The J gene is TRBJ2-2, the V gene TRBV5-1; D tentatively reads TRBD1 or TRBD2 (5 bases each). The CDR3 has 15 residues. CDR1 and CDR2 from the germline V gene are SGHRS and YFSETQ. V lost 4 bases and J 4 bases, leaving 14 bases between the germline ends. The CDR3 DNA reads as TGCGCCAGCAGCCCAGCGGCGGACACCACCGGGGAGCTGTTTTTT. Its translation: CASSPAADTTGELFF.

The CDR3 protein is CASSLTRDYEQYF. CDR3 DNA sequence: TGTGCCAGCAGTTTAACCCGGGACTACGAGCAGTACTTC. The chain is built from TRBV28 and TRBJ2-5, with D perhaps TRBD2 (5 bases). The end of the DNA is better explained by TRBJ2-7, so the J call may be wrong. CDR1 is MDHEN, CDR2 SYDVKM, per germline. This CDR3 is 13 amino acids long.

This clone was observed once. The J gene is TRBJ2-3, the V gene TRBV5-1; D call uncertain. The ends were cut back, 4 bases at V and 1 base at J, with 13 bases in the middle. Looked up from germline, CDR1 is SGHRS and CDR2 is YFSETQ. CDR3 length equals 15 residues. The CDR3 protein is CASSRDTYGTDTQYF. The CDR3 DNA follows: TGCGCCAGCAGCCGAGACACCTATGGCACAGATACGCAGTATTTT.

The chain combines TRBV9 with TRBJ2-6; D is unresolved. V was pared by 1 base and J by 8 bases, with 4 bases between. The V gene's germline CDR1 is SGDLS and CDR2 YYNGEE. The CDR3 contains 12 residues. CDR3: CASSVIPNVLTF. The CDR3 DNA reads as TGTGCCAGCAGCGTAATTCCCAACGTCCTGACTTTC.

The chain joins TRBV2 to TRBJ2-5; D uncertain. The tail of the sequence fits TRBJ2-7 better, so the J call may be wrong. CDR1 and CDR2 (germline): SNHLY, FYNNEI. The CDR3 is made up of 13 amino acids. The CDR3 nucleotides are TGTGCCAGCAACGGCCAGGTCTCCTACGAGCAGTACTTC. This gives the protein CASNGQVSYEQYF.

On this clone: This same CDR3 is encoded by further DNA sequences in the sample. V and J are TRBV19 and TRBJ1-1, with 8 bases identical to TRBD1. The CDR3 has 14 amino acids. CDR1 and CDR2 (germline): LNHDA, SQIVND (reference sequence). The V gene end was trimmed by 2 bases and the J gene end by 5 bases; junction bases not matched to a gene: 4. CDR3 residues: CASSIPRGRTEAFF. The CDR3, as DNA: TGTGCCAGTAGTATACCCAGGGGGCGGACTGAAGCTTTCTTT.

The chain joins TRBV19 to TRBJ1-1, with 8 nucleotides matching TRBD1. The CDR3 has 14 residues. CDR1 is LNHDA and CDR2 is SQIVND in the germline V gene (reference sequence). The V and J ends lost 4 bases and 6 bases, in that order; junction bases with no gene match: 7. CDR3 in amino acids: CASSTPLTGAEAFF. The CDR3 DNA follows: TGTGCCAGTAGTACACCCCTGACAGGGGCTGAAGCTTTCTTT.

V is TRBV5-4 and J is TRBJ1-4; no clear D gene. The CDR3 consists of 13 residues. The V gene's germline CDR1 is SGHNT and CDR2 YYREEE (reference sequence). With 5 bases removed from V and 3 bases from J, the gap between germline ends came to 8 bases. The CDR3 protein is CASRREANEKLFF. The CDR3 bases are TGTGCCAGCAGACGGGAGGCTAATGAAAAACTGTTTTTT.

The chain recombines TRBV7-9 with TRBJ2-3; D gene uncertain. The CDR3 runs to 14 residues. The V gene's germline CDR1 is SEHNR and CDR2 FQNEAQ (reference sequence). Trimming took off 5 bases at V and 1 base at J, with 10 bases between the two ends. CDR3 in amino acids: CASSPSGRTDTQYF. CDR3 in DNA: TGTGCCAGCAGCCCCTCGGGCCGCACAGATACGCAGTATTTT.

The gene calls are TRBV6-6 and TRBJ2-1; 8 bases agree with TRBD2. The CDR3 sequence is 16 residues long. The J segment lost 7 bases and the V segment lost 4 bases, leaving 12 bases of the junction unmatched. Per germline, CDR1 MNHNY and CDR2 SVGAGI (reference sequence). CDR3 in DNA: TGTGCCAGCAGTTTAGGCGGGAGGACGGGTTGGAATGAGCAGTTCTTC. Translated, it gives CASSLGGRTGWNEQFF.

J is TRBJ2-2 and V is TRBV6-5, with D possibly being TRBD2 (6 bases). Per the germline V gene, CDR1 is MNHEY and CDR2 is SVGAGI. This CDR3 spans 14 amino acids. V was clipped by 8 bases and J by 5 bases, with 15 bases between them. The CDR3 protein is CASATRRGTGELFF. The CDR3, as DNA: TGTGCCAGCGCGACGCGGAGGGGAACCGGGGAGCTGTTTTTT.

The chain uses TRBV30 and TRBJ1-6; D remains unclear. V lost 2 bases and J 13 bases, leaving 9 bases between the germline ends. This CDR3 region has 11 residues. CDR1 and CDR2 from the germline V gene are GTSNPN and SVGIG (reference sequence). This chain's CDR3 is CAWSSLGPLHF. DNA for the CDR3: TGTGCCTGGAGTTCGCTGGGCCCCCTCCACTTT. Variable domain in full (rest from reference TRBV30 and TRBJ1-6): SQTIHQWPATLVQPVGSPLSLECTVEGTSNPNLYWYRQAAGRGLQLLFYSVGIGQISSEVPQNLSASRPQDRQFILSSKKLLLSDSGFYLCAWSSLGPLHFGNGTRLTVT.

The chain combines TRBV6-1 with TRBJ2-7; 10 positions agree with TRBD2. The CDR3 loop spans 14 amino acids. The germline CDR1 and CDR2 sequences are MNHNS and SASEGT. V was pared by 5 bases and J by 4 bases, with 5 bases of the junction left unmatched. The CDR3 nucleotides are TGTGCCAGCAGTTCTAGCGGGAGAGGGTACGAGCAGTACTTC. It translates to CASSSSGRGYEQYF.

V and J are TRBV15 and TRBJ1-2; D is perhaps TRBD1 (6 bases). The CDR3 runs to 14 residues. CDR1 is LNHNV and CDR2 is YYDKDF in the germline V gene (reference sequence). V gave up 7 bases and J gave up 3 bases, with 15 bases separating them. The CDR3 region has the DNA TGTGCCACCAAGAGGGGGGGAATGGACTATGGCTACACCTTC. It translates to CATKRGGMDYGYTF.

J is TRBJ2-1 and V is TRBV18; TRBD1 or TRBD2 may be the D gene (5 bases each). The V and J ends lost 1 base and 1 base respectively, with 17 bases between them. This CDR3 contains 18 residues. CDR1 is KGHSH and CDR2 is LQKENI in the germline V gene. The CDR3 sequence is CASSPLGVVGKSYNEQFF. Here the CDR3 DNA reads TGTGCCAGCTCACCACTGGGGGTCGTGGGCAAGTCCTACAATGAGCAGTTCTTC.

The V and J genes are TRBV6-5 and TRBJ1-2, with D possibly TRBD1 on 5 matching bases. CDR3 length: 16 residues. The V and J ends lost 0 bases and 8 bases respectively, with 19 bases between them. Looked up from germline, CDR1 is MNHEY and CDR2 is SVGAGI. CDR3 DNA: TGTGCCAGCAGTTACTCGAGGGGCCGCCCCTCGGGAGGCTACACCTTC. As protein: CASSYSRGRPSGGYTF.

CDR3 protein: CASSEEGWPGDEQFF. In nucleotides, the CDR3 is TGTGCCAGCAGTGAAGAGGGGTGGCCTGGGGATGAGCAGTTCTTC. V is TRBV6-1 and J is TRBJ2-1; possibly TRBD1 for D (5 bases). Trimming took off 1 base at V and 8 bases at J, with 15 bases between the two ends. This CDR3 has 15 amino acids. Germline CDR1 MNHNS, CDR2 SASEGT.

The rearrangement uses TRBV19 and TRBJ1-5, with TRBD1 matching over 8 bases. The V and J ends lost 1 base and 5 bases, in that order; junction bases with no gene match: 1. There are 14 residues in the CDR3. Germline lookup yields CDR1 LNHDA and CDR2 SQIVND (reference sequence). CDR3 DNA sequence: TGTGCCAGTAGTATAGGACAGGGGCATCAGCCCCAGCATTTT. It encodes CASSIGQGHQPQHF.

The genes are TRBV13 and TRBJ2-1; 8 nucleotides match TRBD2. Germline V lookup: CDR1 PRHDT, CDR2 FYEKMQ (reference sequence). Trimming removed 3 bases from V and 4 bases from J; junction bases left unmatched: 5. CDR3 length: 15 amino acids. The CDR3 region has the DNA TGTGCCAGCAGCTTGACCGGGGGGGCTTACAATGAGCAGTTCTTC. The encoded protein is CASSLTGGAYNEQFF.

The chain employs TRBV2 and TRBJ2-7; D is possibly TRBD2 (5 bases). Trimming left V 5 bases short and J 5 bases short, with 13 bases between. The CDR3 consists of 13 residues. The V gene's germline CDR1 is SNHLY and CDR2 FYNNEI. The CDR3 region is CASSPPGFHEQYF. The CDR3 DNA sequence: TGTGCCAGCAGTCCCCCGGGGTTCCACGAGCAGTACTTC.

The chain recombines TRBV19 with TRBJ2-3; D might be TRBD2 (6 bases). This CDR3 is built from 16 residues. Germline V lookup: CDR1 LNHDA, CDR2 SQIVND (reference sequence). V lost 7 bases, J lost 2 bases, and 19 bases lay in between. The CDR3 nucleotides are TGTGCCAGTACCGGCTCGGGGGAATGGATCACAGATACGCAGTATTTT. Amino acid sequence: CASTGSGEWITDTQYF.

The rearrangement joins TRBV7-8 to TRBJ2-2; 12 nucleotides agree with TRBD2. J was trimmed by 4 bases and V by 4 bases; bases with no gene match: 1. Germline CDR1 reads SGHVS; CDR2 reads FQNEAQ. This CDR3 spans 15 amino acids. CDR3 sequence (DNA): TGTGCCAGCAGCTCTAGCGGGGGGGGCACCGGGGAGCTGTTTTTT. Translated, it gives CASSSSGGGTGELFF. Using reference TRBV7-8 and TRBJ2-2 for the parts outside the CDR3, the full variable domain is GAGVSQSPRYKVAKRGQDVALRCDPISGHVSLFWYQQALGQGPEFLTYFQNEAQLDKSGLPSDRFFAERPEGSVSTLKIQRTQQEDSAVYLCASSSSGGGTGELFFGEGSRLTVL.